These T cell receptor beta chains were read from a single sample in a study of blood T cell repertoires in COVID-19. Generated by immunoSEQ multiplex PCR, the TCRdb table keeps only in-frame clones and is missing some. Counted here are more than 250,000 clones, 70% to 90% occurring once; the ten biggest clones make up about 4.3%. The specimen was peripheral blood. Receptors were obtained from a man aged 60 to 69 who had recovered from COVID-19. Both conserved end residues are trimmed from each CDR3.

V	J	CDR3
TRBV5-4	TRBJ2-7	ASSLAGGQLYEQY
TRBV5-1	TRBJ1-1	ASSPGRGQRLNTEAF
TRBV29-1	TRBJ1-2	SVETLGTGYGYT
TRBV19	TRBJ2-3	ASSRPSGMDTQY
TRBV19	TRBJ2-2	ASSINSGRGTGELF
TRBV12-2	TRBJ2-7	ASRLRTGNYEQY
TRBV7-2	TRBJ1-5	ASSSQGGNQPQH
TRBV19	TRBJ2-1	ASTALAATYNEQF
TRBV10-3	TRBJ1-5	AVRGSGQPQH
TRBV6-6	TRBJ2-2	ASRRQRVGLAANGELF
TRBV3-1/TRBV3-2	TRBJ2-1	ASSQINPGTSGRLNEQF
TRBV30	TRBJ2-7	AWSVTFPGLNSYEQY
TRBV3-1/TRBV3-2	TRBJ2-1	ASSQFGGADEQF
TRBV3-1/TRBV3-2	TRBJ2-3	ASSQAASGLTDTQY
TRBV30	TRBJ1-3	AWSFDSRSGNTIY
TRBV5-1	TRBJ2-1	ASSLEGLSYNEQF
TRBV24-1	TRBJ2-3	ATSDPQGPLDTQY
TRBV6-5	TRBJ2-2	AGARGTNAGELF
TRBV28	TRBJ1-2	ASSSGGYGYT
TRBV11-2	TRBJ1-6	ASSLVTAAGSPLH
TRBV7-9	TRBJ1-6	ASSPGAMNSPLH
TRBV7-3	TRBJ1-1	ASSSGLNTEAF
TRBV6-2/TRBV6-3	TRBJ2-1	ASSYSVGSGYNEQF
TRBV6-5	TRBJ1-5	ATSVKPQH
TRBV29-1	TRBJ2-6	SVRDRGLSGANVLT